The entry below describes one T cell receptor (beta chain). Its matching antigen is unknown. This sample is part of a study of blood T cells in healthy people across ages. Study findings and constraints: The diversity estimates, figures obtained from one million T cells, were considered underestimates. Donors of long life had a larger count of naive CD4+ cells and greater diversity than aged donors.

Through a sample-barcoded 5' primer and a J-beta primer mix, a second PCR was run for 7 to 11 cycles. Each cDNA molecule carried a tag from a template-switch adaptor that contained 12 random nucleotides. TCRdb processed the 5' RACE reads anew with MiXCR; each CDR3 protein has one entry. The sample has under 1 million distinct CDR3 sequences; around 43% are singletons. This CDR3 comprises 16 residues. Germline values: CDR1 SGHDN, CDR2 FVKESK. Extractions gave at least 5.5 micrograms of total RNA per sample. Material for sequencing was blood. The chain joins TRBV14 to TRBJ2-1, with TRBD1 matching 7 bases. The DNA matches TRBJ2-7 better at its end, which makes the J call doubtful. This TCR came from a man in his 60s in good health. Here the CDR3 DNA reads TGTGCCAGCAGCCAAGTGACAGGGTTCGCCTACAATGAGCAGTACTTC. It translates to CASSQVTGFAYNEQYF.